The T cell receptor (beta chain) described here comes from a study of T-cell memory formation after mild COVID-19. Study in general: Most TCR clusters belonged to a single donor.

This clonotype has a handful of counts. Germline V gives CDR1 SNHLY, CDR2 FYNNEI. This CDR3 region has 15 residues. Unmatched junction bases numbered 10, after V lost 3 bases and J lost 9 bases. TCRdb passed the 5' RACE reads through MiXCR, listing each CDR3 protein once. This table holds some 350,000 distinct CDR3 sequences, around 15% found once. The chain recombines TRBV2 with TRBJ2-1; the match to TRBD2 covers 8 bases. The receptor comes from a man between 18 and 29 years old who had mild COVID-19 (a few samples of this study predate the infection). Cell type and time point are not known. The specimen sequenced was PBMCs or a T cell subset sorted from them (not recorded which). The CDR3 protein is CASSDVVGGASEQFF. DNA for the CDR3: TGTGCCAGCAGTGATGTGGTCGGGGGGGCAAGTGAGCAGTTCTTC.